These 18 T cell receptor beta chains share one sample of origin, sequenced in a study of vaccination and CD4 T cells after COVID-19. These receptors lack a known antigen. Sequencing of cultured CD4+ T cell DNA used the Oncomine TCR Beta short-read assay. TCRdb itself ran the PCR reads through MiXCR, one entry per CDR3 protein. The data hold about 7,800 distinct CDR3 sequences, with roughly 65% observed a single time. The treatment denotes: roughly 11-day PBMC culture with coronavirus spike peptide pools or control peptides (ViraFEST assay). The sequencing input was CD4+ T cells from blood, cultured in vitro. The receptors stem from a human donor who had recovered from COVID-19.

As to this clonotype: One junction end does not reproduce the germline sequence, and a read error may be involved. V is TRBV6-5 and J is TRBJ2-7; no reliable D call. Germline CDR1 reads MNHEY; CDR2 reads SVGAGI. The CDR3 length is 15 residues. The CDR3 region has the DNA TGTGCCAGCAGTTACGGTAATCCGGGCTCCTACGAGCAGCACTTC. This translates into CASSYGNPGSYEQHF.

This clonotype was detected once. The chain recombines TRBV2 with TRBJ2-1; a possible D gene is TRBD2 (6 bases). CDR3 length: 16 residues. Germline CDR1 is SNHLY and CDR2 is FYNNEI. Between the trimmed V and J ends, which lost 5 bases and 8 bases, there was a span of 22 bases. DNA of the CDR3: TGTGCCAGCAGTCGCGGGACCCTCAGATTCCAGGATGAGCAGTTCTTC. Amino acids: CASSRGTLRFQDEQFF.

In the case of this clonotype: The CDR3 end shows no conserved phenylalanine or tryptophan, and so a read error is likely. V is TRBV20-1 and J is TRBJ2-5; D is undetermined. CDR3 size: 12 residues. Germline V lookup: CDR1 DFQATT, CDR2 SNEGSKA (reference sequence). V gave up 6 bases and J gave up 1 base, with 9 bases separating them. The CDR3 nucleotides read TGCAGTGCCGTCCAACTCCAAGAGACCCAGTACTTA. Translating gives CSAVQLQETQYL.

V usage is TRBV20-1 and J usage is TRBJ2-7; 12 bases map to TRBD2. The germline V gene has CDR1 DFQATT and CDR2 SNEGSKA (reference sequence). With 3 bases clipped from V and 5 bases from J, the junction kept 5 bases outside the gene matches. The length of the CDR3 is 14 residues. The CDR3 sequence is CSASLAGGKHEQYF. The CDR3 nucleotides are TGCAGTGCTAGCCTAGCGGGAGGGAAGCACGAGCAGTACTTC.

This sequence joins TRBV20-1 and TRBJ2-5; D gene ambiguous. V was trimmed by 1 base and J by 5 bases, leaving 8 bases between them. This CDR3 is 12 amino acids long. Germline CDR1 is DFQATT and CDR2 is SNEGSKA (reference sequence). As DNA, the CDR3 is TGCAGTGCTAGAGTTCCATCGGAGACCCAGTACTTC. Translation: CSARVPSETQYF.

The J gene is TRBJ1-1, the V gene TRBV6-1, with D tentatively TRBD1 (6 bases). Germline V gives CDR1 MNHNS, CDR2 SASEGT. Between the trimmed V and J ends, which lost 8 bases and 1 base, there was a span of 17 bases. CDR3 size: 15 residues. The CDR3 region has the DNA TGTGCCAGCGTAGGCCACCAGACAGGGAACACTGAAGCTTTCTTT. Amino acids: CASVGHQTGNTEAFF.

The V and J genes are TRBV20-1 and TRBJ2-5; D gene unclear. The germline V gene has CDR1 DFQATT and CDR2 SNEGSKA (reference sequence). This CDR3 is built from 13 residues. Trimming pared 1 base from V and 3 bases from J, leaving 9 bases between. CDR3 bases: TGCAGTGCTAGAGGACGAAGTAAAGAGACCCAGTACTTC. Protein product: CSARGRSKETQYF.

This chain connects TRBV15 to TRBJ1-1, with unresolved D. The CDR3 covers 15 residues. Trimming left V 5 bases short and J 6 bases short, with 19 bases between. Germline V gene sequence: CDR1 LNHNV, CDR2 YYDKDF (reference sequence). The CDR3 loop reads CATSQRMGFGAEAFF. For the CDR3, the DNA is TGTGCCACCAGCCAACGGATGGGGTTCGGAGCTGAAGCTTTCTTT.

This CDR3 reads CATSRGRSNQPQHF. CDR3 DNA sequence: TGTGCCACCAGCAGAGGACGCAGCAATCAGCCCCAGCATTTT. The chain carries TRBV15 and TRBJ1-5; D is undetermined. V dropped 1 base and J dropped 1 base, with 5 bases sitting between them. This CDR3 is built from 14 residues. Germline CDR1 reads LNHNV; CDR2 reads YYDKDF (reference sequence).

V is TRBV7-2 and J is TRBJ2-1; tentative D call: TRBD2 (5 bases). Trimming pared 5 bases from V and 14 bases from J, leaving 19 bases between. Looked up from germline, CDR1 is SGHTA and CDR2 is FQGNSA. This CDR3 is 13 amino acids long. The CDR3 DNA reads TGTGCCAGCAGCCCCCCGGGGTCATTCCGCGAGTTCTTC. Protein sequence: CASSPPGSFREFF. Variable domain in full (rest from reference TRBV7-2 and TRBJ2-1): GAGVSQSPSNKVTEKGKDVELRCDPISGHTALYWYRQSLGQGLEFLIYFQGNSAPDKSGLPSDRFSAERTGGSVSTLTIQRTQQEDSAVYLCASSPPGSFREFFGPGTRLTVL.

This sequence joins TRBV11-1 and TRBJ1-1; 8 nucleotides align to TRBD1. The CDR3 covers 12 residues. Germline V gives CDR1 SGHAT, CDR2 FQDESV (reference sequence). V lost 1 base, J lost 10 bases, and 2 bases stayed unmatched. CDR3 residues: CASSLVRGRAFF. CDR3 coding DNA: TGTGCCAGCAGCTTAGTCAGGGGGCGAGCTTTCTTT. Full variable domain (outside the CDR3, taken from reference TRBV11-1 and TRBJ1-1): EAEVAQSPRYKITEKSQAVAFWCDPISGHATLYWYRQILGQGPELLVQFQDESVVDDSQLPKDRFSAERLKGVDSTLKIQPAELGDSAMYLCASSLVRGRAFFGQGTRLTVV.

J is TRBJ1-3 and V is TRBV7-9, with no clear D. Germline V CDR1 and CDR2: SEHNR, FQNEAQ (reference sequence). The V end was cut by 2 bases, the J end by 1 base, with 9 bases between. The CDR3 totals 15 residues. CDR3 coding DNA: TGTGCCAGCAGCTTAACTGTCGGATCTGGAAACACCATATATTTT. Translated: CASSLTVGSGNTIYF. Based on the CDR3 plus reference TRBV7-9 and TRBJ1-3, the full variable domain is DTGVSQNPRHKITKRGQNVTFRCDPISEHNRLYWYRQTLGQGPEFLTYFQNEAQLEKSRLLSDRFSAERPKGSFSTLEIQRTEQGDSAMYLCASSLTVGSGNTIYFGEGSWLTVV.

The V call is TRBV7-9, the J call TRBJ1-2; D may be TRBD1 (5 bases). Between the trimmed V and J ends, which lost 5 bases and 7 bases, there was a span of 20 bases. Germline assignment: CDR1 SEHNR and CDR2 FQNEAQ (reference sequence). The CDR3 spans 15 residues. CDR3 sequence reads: CASSTLGQGAGGYTF. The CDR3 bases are TGTGCCAGCAGCACTTTAGGCCAGGGAGCGGGTGGCTACACCTTC.

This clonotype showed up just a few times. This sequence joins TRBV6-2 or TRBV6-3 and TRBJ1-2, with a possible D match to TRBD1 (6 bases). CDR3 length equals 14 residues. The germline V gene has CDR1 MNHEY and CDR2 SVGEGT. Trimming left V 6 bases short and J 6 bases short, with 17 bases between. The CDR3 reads CASSPHRVTDGYTF. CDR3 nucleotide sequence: TGTGCCAGCAGCCCCCACAGGGTTACAGATGGCTACACCTTC.

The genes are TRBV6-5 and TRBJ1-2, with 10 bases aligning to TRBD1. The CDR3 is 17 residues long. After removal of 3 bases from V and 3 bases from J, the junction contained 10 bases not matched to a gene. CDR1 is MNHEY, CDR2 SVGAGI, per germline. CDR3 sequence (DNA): TGTGCCAGCAGTTATGGACAGGGGGTATATTCTGACTATGGCTACACCTTC. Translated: CASSYGQGVYSDYGYTF.

The CDR3 region is CASSTGGQGSGNTIYF. CDR3 bases: TGTGCCAGCAGCACCGGAGGGCAGGGGTCTGGAAACACCATATATTTT. V gene TRBV11-2 combines with J gene TRBJ1-3; the D gene is possibly TRBD1 (6 bases). Germline CDR1 reads SGHAT; CDR2 reads FQNNGV. The CDR3 loop spans 16 amino acids. V gave up 5 bases and J gave up 1 base, with 15 bases separating them.

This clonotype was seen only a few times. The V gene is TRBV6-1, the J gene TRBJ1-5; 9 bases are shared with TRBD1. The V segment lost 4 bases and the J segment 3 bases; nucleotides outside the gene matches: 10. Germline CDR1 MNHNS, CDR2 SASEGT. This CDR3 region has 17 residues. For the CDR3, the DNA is TGTGCCAGCAGTGCCCCGCGGGACAGGGTGCCCAATCAGCCCCAGCATTTT. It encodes CASSAPRDRVPNQPQHF.

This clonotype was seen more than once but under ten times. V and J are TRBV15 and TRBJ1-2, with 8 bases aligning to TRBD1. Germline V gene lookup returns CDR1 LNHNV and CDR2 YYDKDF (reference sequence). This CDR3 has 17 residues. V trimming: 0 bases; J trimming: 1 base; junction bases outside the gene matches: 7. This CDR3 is CATSRDTQGAFNYGYTF. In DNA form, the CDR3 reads TGTGCCACCAGCAGAGATACGCAGGGGGCTTTTAACTATGGCTACACCTTC.